This entry features one TCR beta chain sequence. Other DNA sequences from this sample encode an identical CDR3 as well. The data originate from a study of shared clonotypes between healthy human individuals. Assay used: immunoSEQ multiplex PCR; TCRdb lists only in-frame clones, some missing. The sample includes roughly 2.2 million clones, more than 85% of them seen just once. Germline values: CDR1 SEHNR, CDR2 FQNEAQ (reference sequence). CDR3 length: 14 residues. V dropped 0 bases and J dropped 4 bases, with 7 bases sitting between them. The TCR was taken from a man aged 18 to 30 in good health. Some clones in this sample may be carry-over from other donors' samples. Sequenced sample: naive CD4+ T cells from PBMCs. Indicated subset: CD45RA+ positively selected. The genes are TRBV7-9 and TRBJ1-5; D unresolved. CDR3 sequence reads: CASSLAGSNQPQHF. The DNA of the CDR3 is TGTGCCAGCAGCTTAGCGGGTTCTAATCAGCCCCAGCATTTT.